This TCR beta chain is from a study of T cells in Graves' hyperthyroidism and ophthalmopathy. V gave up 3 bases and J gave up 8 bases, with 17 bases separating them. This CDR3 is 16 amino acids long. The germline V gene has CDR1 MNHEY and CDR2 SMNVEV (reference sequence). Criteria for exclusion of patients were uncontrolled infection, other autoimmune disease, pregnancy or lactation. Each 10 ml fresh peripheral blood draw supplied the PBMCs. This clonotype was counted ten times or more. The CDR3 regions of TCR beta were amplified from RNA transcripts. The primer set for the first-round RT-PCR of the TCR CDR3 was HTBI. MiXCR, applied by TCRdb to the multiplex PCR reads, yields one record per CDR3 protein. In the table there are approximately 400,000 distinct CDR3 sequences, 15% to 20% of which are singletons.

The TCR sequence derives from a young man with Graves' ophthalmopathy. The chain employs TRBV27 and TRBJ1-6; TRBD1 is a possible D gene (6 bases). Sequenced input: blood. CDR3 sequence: CASSFLRGEGDSPLHF. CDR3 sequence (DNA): TGTGCCAGCAGTTTCCTCCGAGGGGAGGGGGATTCACCCCTCCACTTT.